This T cell receptor beta chain was recorded in a study of T cells of healthy individuals (dated by TCRdb to the late 2010s). This clonotype has ten or more counts. Its recognized antigen is unknown. No qualities accompany the bases; no much larger clone lies one base away. The junction shows trimming of 4 bases on V and 2 bases on J, plus 16 bases between the germline ends. There are 16 amino acids in the CDR3, from cysteine to phenylalanine inclusive. Just the 48-base CDR3 DNA is kept, in frame starting at base 1. The germline V gene sets CDR1 to MGHRA and CDR2 to YSYEKL. The library was made by 5' RACE. The sample was run on an Illumina MiSeq. TCRdb passed the public sequencing reads through fastp at Q25 and MiXCR, retaining productive beta sequences. Every CDR3 protein is listed once, alongside the most common genes and DNA of its rows. The sample table records tens of thousands of distinct CDR3 sequences; around 4.5% of these occur just once. The ten most abundant clones make up over 8.5% of the sample.

This receptor chain uses TRBV4-1 and TRBJ2-3; the D gene could be TRBD1 or TRBD2, each one agreeing over 5 bases. The TCR originated in a human donor in good health. The DNA sequence is TGCGCCAGCAGCCGAGCCGGGACCCTAACCACAGATACGCAGTATTTT. Its protein is CASSRAGTLTTDTQYF.